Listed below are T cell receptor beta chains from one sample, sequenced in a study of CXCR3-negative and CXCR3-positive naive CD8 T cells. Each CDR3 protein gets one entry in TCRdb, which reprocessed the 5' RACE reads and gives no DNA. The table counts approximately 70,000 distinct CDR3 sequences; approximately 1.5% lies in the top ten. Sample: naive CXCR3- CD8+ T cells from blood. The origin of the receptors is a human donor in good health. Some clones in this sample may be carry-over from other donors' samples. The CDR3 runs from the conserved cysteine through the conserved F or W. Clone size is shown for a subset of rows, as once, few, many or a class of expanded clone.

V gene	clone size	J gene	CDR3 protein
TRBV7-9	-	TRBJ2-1	CASSFPSVTYNEQFF
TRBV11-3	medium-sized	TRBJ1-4	CASSLDLTYHQSITNEKLFF
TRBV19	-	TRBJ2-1	CASSISSRSSYNEQFF
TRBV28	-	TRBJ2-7	CASSHRGAHEQYF
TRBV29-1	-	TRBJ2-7	CSVDQWGEQYF
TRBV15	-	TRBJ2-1	CATTQGNEQFF
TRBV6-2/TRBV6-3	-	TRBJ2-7	CASSYPSFEQYF
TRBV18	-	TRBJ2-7	CASSLTGTGIREQYF
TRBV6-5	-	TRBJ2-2	CASSYQLTNTGELFF
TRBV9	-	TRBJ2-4	CASSVWDRDIQYF
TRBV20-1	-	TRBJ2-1	CSATPQLASGGGGYNEQFF
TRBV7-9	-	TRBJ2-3	CASSSVLAGVSYEQYF
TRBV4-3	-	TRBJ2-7	CASSHQGASEQYF
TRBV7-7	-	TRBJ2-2	CASSRDFSANTGELFF
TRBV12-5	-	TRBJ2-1	CASGLFGINNEQFF
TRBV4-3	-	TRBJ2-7	CASSQDLAGAYEQYF
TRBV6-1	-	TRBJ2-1	CASSDPGLAGGYNEQFF
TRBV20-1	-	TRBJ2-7	CSARDLDHVYEQYF
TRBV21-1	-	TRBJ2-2	CASRFRDREGPGELFF
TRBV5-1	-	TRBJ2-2	CASSPMNTGELFF
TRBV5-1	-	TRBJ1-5	CASSLGTFGLNQPQHF
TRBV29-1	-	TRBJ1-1	CSVLRTGSRLTEAFF
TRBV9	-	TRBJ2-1	CASSVLRADEQFF
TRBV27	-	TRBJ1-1	CASSLKRNTEAFF
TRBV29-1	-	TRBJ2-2	CSVETGSFAGELFF
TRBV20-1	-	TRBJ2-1	CSASRLLSSYNEQFF
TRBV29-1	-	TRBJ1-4	CSVVGKAGEKLFF
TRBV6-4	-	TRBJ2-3	CASSDGDSSTDTQYF
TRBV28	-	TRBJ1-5	CASSLNQPQHF
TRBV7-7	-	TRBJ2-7	CASSSGHGYEQYF
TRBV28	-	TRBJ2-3	CAATLTSAYTDTQYF
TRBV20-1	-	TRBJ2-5	CSVSEGVLGETQYF
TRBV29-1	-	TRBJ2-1	CSVEGPSDSYNEQFF
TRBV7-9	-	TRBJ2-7	CASSLPGSSYEQYF
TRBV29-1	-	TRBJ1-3	CSVVDASSGNTIYF
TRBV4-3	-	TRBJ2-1	CASSQVFESQPATIEFF
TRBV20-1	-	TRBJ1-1	CSARDLNRGLGNTEAFF
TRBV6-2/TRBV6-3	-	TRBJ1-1	CASSQAAGTEAFF
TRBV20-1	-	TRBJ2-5	CSARDLWGSYQETQYF